This T cell receptor beta chain was obtained from a study of yellow fever vaccine responses in identical twins. The study, taken as a whole, reports: Twins' vaccine T cell responses were reported to seem partly convergent and partly personalized.

TCRdb analysed the RT-PCR reads with MiXCR anew, one entry per CDR3 protein. The top ten clones hold around 5% of a sample with tens of thousands of distinct CDR3 sequences, 60% of them seen once. Germline lookup yields CDR1 SGHAT and CDR2 FQDESV (reference sequence). The CDR3 has 14 residues. V shed 2 bases and J shed 6 bases, with 12 bases lying between them. Concerning this clonotype itself: Its target is not known.

The chain uses TRBV11-1 and TRBJ2-3; TRBD2 is a possible D gene (6 bases). Source: T cells from blood (PBMCs), unsorted or a sorted subset (not recorded which), taken before or after yellow fever vaccination (not recorded which). The source is a woman between 18 and 29 years old who received the yellow fever vaccine. This CDR3 reads CASSLSLALDTQYF. The DNA of the CDR3 is TGTGCCAGCAGCTTATCGCTAGCGTTGGATACGCAGTATTTT.